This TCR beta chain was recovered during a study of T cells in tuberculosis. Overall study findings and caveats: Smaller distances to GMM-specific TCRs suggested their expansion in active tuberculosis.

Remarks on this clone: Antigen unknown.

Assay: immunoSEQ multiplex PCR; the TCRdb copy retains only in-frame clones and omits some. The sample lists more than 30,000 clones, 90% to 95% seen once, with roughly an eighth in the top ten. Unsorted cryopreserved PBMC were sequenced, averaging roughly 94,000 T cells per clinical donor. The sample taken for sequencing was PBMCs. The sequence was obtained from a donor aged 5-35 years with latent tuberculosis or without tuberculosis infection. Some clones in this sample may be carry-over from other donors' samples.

CDR3 region: CASSQAQDRGTIEQYF. CDR3 bases: TGTGCCAGCAGCCAAGCCCAGGACAGGGGAACCATAGAGCAGTACTTC. This chain links TRBV4-2 with TRBJ2-7; 9 bases line up with TRBD1. The junction had 11 bases not matched to a gene; V was cut back by 1 base and J by 7 bases. There are 16 residues in the CDR3. CDR1 is LGHNA and CDR2 is YNFKEQ in the germline V gene.